The 19 T cell receptor beta chains given below trace back to one sample, sequenced in a study of shared clonotypes between healthy human individuals. Sequencing used immunoSEQ multiplex PCR; TCRdb keeps in-frame clones, though not all of them. Of about 1.5 million clones in the sample, approximately 98% were seen once. The sequenced sample was naive CD4+ T cells sorted from blood. As for subset: CD45RA+ positively selected. These receptor sequences come from a man younger than 45 in good health.

The CDR3 DNA follows: TGTGCCAGCAGGCCCCCGGACAAAATTCATGAGCAGTTCTTC. Protein product: CASRPPDKIHEQFF. This chain uses TRBV9 with TRBJ2-1; tentatively, D is TRBD1 (5 bases). Germline V lookup: CDR1 SGDLS, CDR2 YYNGEE. The CDR3 sequence is 14 residues long. Trimming took 5 bases from V and 8 from J, leaving 17 bases between them.

The V call is TRBV4-3, the J call TRBJ2-7; perhaps TRBD2 as D (5 bases). This CDR3 is built from 13 residues. The V gene's germline CDR1 is LGHNA and CDR2 YSLEER. With 0 bases removed from V and 6 bases from J, the gap between germline ends came to 9 bases. The CDR3: CASSQEFGVEQYF. Written as DNA, the CDR3 is TGCGCCAGCAGCCAAGAATTCGGGGTCGAGCAGTACTTC.

The chain couples TRBV19 to TRBJ2-5; 8 nucleotides agree with TRBD1. This CDR3 comprises 13 residues. The germline gives CDR1 LNHDA, CDR2 SQIVND (reference sequence). J lost 3 bases, V lost 6 bases, and 3 bases had no gene match. The CDR3 here is CASRHRGEETQYF. In DNA form, the CDR3 reads TGTGCCAGTAGGCACAGGGGGGAAGAGACCCAGTACTTC.

The chain employs TRBV18 and TRBJ2-7; 11 bases are shared with TRBD2. The CDR3 covers 17 residues. The germline V gene has CDR1 KGHSH and CDR2 LQKENI. V lost 0 bases, J lost 4 bases, and 8 bases stayed unmatched. CDR3 in DNA: TGTGCCAGCTCACCACCCGATCGACTAGCGGGAAGATACGAGCAGTACTTC. This codes for CASSPPDRLAGRYEQYF.

The chain uses TRBV28 and TRBJ2-7, with D unclear. Germline V lookup: CDR1 MDHEN, CDR2 SYDVKM. The CDR3 sequence is 13 residues long. V lost 5 bases to trimming and J lost 5 bases, with 13 bases between them. The DNA for the CDR3 is TGTGCCAGCAGTCCCAGTCCCCCGAACGAGCAGTACTTC. Translated: CASSPSPPNEQYF.

The chain joins TRBV25-1 to TRBJ1-1, with 7 bases aligning to TRBD1. Germline V lookup: CDR1 MGHDK, CDR2 SYGVNS. Trimming at V came to 2 bases and at J to 10 bases, leaving 7 bases not matched to a gene. This CDR3 has 13 amino acids. CDR3 sequence reads: CASSEDRQGSAFF. The DNA of the CDR3 is TGTGCCAGCAGTGAAGATAGACAGGGTTCAGCTTTCTTT.

The V call is TRBV5-1, the J call TRBJ1-2; D perhaps matches TRBD1 (5 bases). The V end lost 3 bases, the J end lost 6 bases, and 18 bases lay between the germline ends. Germline-derived CDR1 and CDR2 are SGHRS and YFSETQ. The CDR3 is 15 residues long. The CDR3 reads CASSSFRQPRDGYTF. CDR3 in DNA: TGCGCCAGCAGCTCTTTCCGACAGCCAAGGGATGGCTACACCTTC.

In the case of this clone: This CDR3 is also generated by other DNA sequences in the sample. The chain is built from TRBV18 and TRBJ2-1, with D tentatively TRBD2 (6 bases). Germline lookup yields CDR1 KGHSH and CDR2 LQKENI. The CDR3 runs to 14 residues. The ends were cut back, 0 bases at V and 4 bases at J, with 7 bases in the middle. CDR3 protein: CASSPPGGYNEQFF. In nucleotides, the CDR3 is TGTGCCAGCTCACCACCTGGGGGGTACAATGAGCAGTTCTTC.

As for this clone: Other DNA sequences in this sample translate to the same CDR3. CDR3 nucleotide sequence: TGCGCCAGCAGCTTGGTATCCGGACAAGAGACCCAGTACTTC. The encoded protein is CASSLVSGQETQYF. The V call is TRBV5-1, the J call TRBJ2-5; no definite D call. The germline V gene has CDR1 SGHRS and CDR2 YFSETQ. The ends were cut back, 0 bases at V and 2 bases at J, with 8 bases in the middle. The CDR3 has 14 residues.

The V call is TRBV5-1, the J call TRBJ2-3, with 8 bases fitting TRBD1. This CDR3 has 17 residues. Germline V CDR1 and CDR2: SGHRS, YFSETQ. V lost 0 bases to trimming and J lost 4 bases; unmatched junction nucleotides: 10. The CDR3 sequence: CASSLERGRGRADTQYF. The CDR3 DNA sequence: TGCGCCAGCAGCTTGGAGAGGGGCAGGGGGCGGGCAGATACGCAGTATTTT.

This chain connects TRBV5-1 to TRBJ2-7; D is unclear. The CDR3 spans 14 residues. The V end was cut by 3 bases, the J end by 5 bases, with 15 bases between. Germline CDR1 and CDR2: SGHRS and YFSETQ. In DNA form, the CDR3 reads TGCGCCAGCAGCTCCCATAGGGATTCCCACGAGCAGTACTTC. Translation: CASSSHRDSHEQYF. Using reference TRBV5-1 and TRBJ2-7 for the parts outside the CDR3, the full variable domain is KAGVTQTPRYLIKTRGQQVTLSCSPISGHRSVSWYQQTPGQGLQFLFEYFSETQRNKGNFPGRFSGRQFSNSRSEMNVSTLELGDSALYLCASSSHRDSHEQYFGPGTRLTVT.

This sequence joins TRBV29-1 and TRBJ2-5, with 16 positions matching TRBD2. In germline, CDR1 is SQVTM, CDR2 ANQGSEA. The CDR3 has 15 amino acids. With V trimmed by 7 bases and J by 5 bases, 7 bases remained unmatched. The CDR3 DNA reads TGCAGCGCTGGGACTAGCGGGAGGGCCGGGGAGACCCAGTACTTC. Its protein is CSAGTSGRAGETQYF.

Only one count was recorded for this clone. The chain recombines TRBV20-1 with TRBJ1-1; no clear D gene. V was trimmed by 7 bases and J by 4 bases, leaving 4 bases between them. The CDR3 sequence is 9 residues long. Per germline, CDR1 DFQATT and CDR2 SNEGSKA (reference sequence). In DNA, the CDR3 is TGCAGTGAGGGCACTGAAGCTTTCTTT. The encoded protein is CSEGTEAFF.

The rearrangement uses TRBV10-3 and TRBJ2-7; D is possibly TRBD1 (5 bases). Germline V gives CDR1 ENHRY, CDR2 SYGVKD. This CDR3 is 12 amino acids long. Trimming pared 1 base from V and 9 bases from J, leaving 10 bases between. The chain's CDR3 is CAISELSQGQYF. DNA of the CDR3: TGTGCCATCAGTGAGTTAAGCCAGGGGCAGTACTTC.

V usage is TRBV28 and J usage is TRBJ2-2; 11 nucleotides align to TRBD2. V dropped 2 bases and J dropped 6; count of bases not matched to a gene: 2. CDR1 and CDR2 (germline): MDHEN, SYDVKM. There are 15 residues in the CDR3. CDR3 region: CASSLVSGRAGELFF. For the CDR3, the DNA is TGTGCCAGCAGTTTAGTTAGCGGGAGGGCCGGGGAGCTGTTTTTT.

This chain joins TRBV7-2 and TRBJ2-1, with D perhaps given as TRBD1 or TRBD2 (5 bases each). Germline CDR1 SGHTA, CDR2 FQGNSA. With 5 bases removed from V and 3 bases from J, the gap between germline ends came to 11 bases. The CDR3 spans 14 residues. The CDR3 DNA is TGTGCCAGCAGCGGGACCGGGAACTACAATGAGCAGTTCTTC. This gives the protein CASSGTGNYNEQFF.

The V and J genes are TRBV7-2 and TRBJ2-3; 10 positions match TRBD2. Germline V lookup: CDR1 SGHTA, CDR2 FQGNSA. Trimming at V came to 5 bases and at J to 5 bases, leaving 10 bases not matched to a gene. The CDR3 has 16 residues. The CDR3 loop reads CASSPWTSGGKDTQYF. In DNA, the CDR3 is TGTGCCAGCAGCCCTTGGACTAGCGGAGGGAAAGATACGCAGTATTTT.

This clone was observed a single time. This sequence joins TRBV7-2 and TRBJ2-1; maybe TRBD1 (6 bases). The CDR3 totals 14 residues. Germline V CDR1 and CDR2: SGHTA, FQGNSA. Trimming stripped 0 bases from V and 6 bases from J, with 9 bases between. CDR3 sequence: CASSLARDTNEQFF. Written as DNA, the CDR3 is TGTGCCAGCAGCTTAGCTCGGGACACCAATGAGCAGTTCTTC.

In DNA, the CDR3 is TGTGCCAGCAGGACACAAGCCAGGGGTACTAATGAAAAACTGTTTTTT. It specifies CASRTQARGTNEKLFF. The V call is TRBV5-8, the J call TRBJ1-4; a weak D match, TRBD1 (6 bases). V lost 5 bases and J lost 2, with 16 bases in between. The CDR3 is made up of 16 amino acids. Germline loops: CDR1 SGHTS, CDR2 YDEGEE. Drawing the rest from reference TRBV5-8 and TRBJ1-4, the complete variable domain is EAGVTQSPTHLIKTRGQQATLRCSPISGHTSVYWYQQALGLGLQFLLWYDEGEERNRGNFPPRFSGRQFPNYSSELNVNALELEDSALYLCASRTQARGTNEKLFFGSGTQLSVL.